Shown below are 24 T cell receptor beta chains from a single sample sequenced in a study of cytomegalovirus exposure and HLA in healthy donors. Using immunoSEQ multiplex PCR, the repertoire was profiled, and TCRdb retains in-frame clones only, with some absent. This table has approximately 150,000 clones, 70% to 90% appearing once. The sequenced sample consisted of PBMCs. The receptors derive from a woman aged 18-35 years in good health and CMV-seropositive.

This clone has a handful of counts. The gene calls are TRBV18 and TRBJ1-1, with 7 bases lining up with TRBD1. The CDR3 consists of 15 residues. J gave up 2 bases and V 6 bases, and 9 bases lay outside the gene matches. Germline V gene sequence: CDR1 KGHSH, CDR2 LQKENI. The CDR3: CASSPDGQVNTEAFF. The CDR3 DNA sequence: TGTGCCAGCTCTCCCGATGGACAGGTTAACACTGAAGCTTTCTTT. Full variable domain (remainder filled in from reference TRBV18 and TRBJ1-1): NAGVMQNPRHLVRRRGQEARLRCSPMKGHSHVYWYRQLPEEGLKFMVYLQKENIIDESGMPKERFSAEFPKEGPSILRIQQVVRGDSAAYFCASSPDGQVNTEAFFGQGTRLTVV.

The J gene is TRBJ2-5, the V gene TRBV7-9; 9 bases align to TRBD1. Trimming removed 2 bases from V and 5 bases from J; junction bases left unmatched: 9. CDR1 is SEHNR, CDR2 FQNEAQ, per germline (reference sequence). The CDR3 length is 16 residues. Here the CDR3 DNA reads TGTGCCAGCAGCTTACGCAGAGTCGGGACAGGGGAGACCCAGTACTTC. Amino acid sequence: CASSLRRVGTGETQYF.

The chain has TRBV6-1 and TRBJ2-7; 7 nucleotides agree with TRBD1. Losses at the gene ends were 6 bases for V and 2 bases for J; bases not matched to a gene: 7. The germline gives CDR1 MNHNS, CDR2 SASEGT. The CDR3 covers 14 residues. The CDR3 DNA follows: TGTGCCAGCAGCCTGCAAGGGGGCACCTACGAGCAGTACTTC. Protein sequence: CASSLQGGTYEQYF.

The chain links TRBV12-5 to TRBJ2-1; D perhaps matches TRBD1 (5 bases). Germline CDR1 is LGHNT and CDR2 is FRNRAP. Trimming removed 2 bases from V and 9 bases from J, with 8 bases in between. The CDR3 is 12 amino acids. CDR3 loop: CASGLTGIEQFF. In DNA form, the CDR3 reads TGTGCTAGTGGTTTGACAGGTATTGAGCAGTTCTTC.

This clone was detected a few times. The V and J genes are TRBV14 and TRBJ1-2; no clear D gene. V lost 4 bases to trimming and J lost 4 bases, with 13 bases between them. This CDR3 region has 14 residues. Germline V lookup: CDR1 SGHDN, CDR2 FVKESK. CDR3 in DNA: TGTGCCAGCAGCCCTAACACGGGTGGCTATGGCTACACCTTC. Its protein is CASSPNTGGYGYTF.

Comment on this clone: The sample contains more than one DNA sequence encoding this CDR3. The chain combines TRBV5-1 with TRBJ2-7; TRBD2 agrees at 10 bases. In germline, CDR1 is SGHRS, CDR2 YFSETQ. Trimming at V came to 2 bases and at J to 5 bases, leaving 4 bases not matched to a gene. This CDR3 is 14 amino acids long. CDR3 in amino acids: CASSLVLAGNEQYF. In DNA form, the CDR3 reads TGCGCCAGCAGCTTAGTACTAGCGGGAAACGAGCAGTACTTC. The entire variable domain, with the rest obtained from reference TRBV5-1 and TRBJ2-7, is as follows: KAGVTQTPRYLIKTRGQQVTLSCSPISGHRSVSWYQQTPGQGLQFLFEYFSETQRNKGNFPGRFSGRQFSNSRSEMNVSTLELGDSALYLCASSLVLAGNEQYFGPGTRLTVT.

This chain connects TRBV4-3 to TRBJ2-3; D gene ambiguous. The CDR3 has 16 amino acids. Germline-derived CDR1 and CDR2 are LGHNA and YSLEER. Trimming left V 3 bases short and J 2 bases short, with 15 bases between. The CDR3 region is CASSHSTGSFTDTQYF. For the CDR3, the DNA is TGCGCCAGCAGCCATTCTACCGGTTCCTTCACAGATACGCAGTATTTT.

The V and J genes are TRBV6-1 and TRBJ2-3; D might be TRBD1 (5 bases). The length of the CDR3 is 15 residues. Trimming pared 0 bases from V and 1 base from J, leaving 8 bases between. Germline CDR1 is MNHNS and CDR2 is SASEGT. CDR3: CASSEALGGTDTQYF. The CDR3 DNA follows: TGTGCCAGCAGTGAAGCGCTAGGGGGCACAGATACGCAGTATTTT.

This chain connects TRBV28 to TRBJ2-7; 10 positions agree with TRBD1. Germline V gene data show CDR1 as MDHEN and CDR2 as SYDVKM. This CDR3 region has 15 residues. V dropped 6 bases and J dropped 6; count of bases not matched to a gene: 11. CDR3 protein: CASSENRDRGSEQYF. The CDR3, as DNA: TGTGCCAGCAGCGAAAACCGGGACAGGGGCTCCGAGCAGTACTTC.

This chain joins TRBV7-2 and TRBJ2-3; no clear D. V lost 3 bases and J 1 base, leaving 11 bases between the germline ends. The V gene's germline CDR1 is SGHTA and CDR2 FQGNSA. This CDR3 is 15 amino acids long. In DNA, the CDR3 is TGTGCCAGCAGCTTGAAGAGGTATGGCACAGATACGCAGTATTTT. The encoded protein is CASSLKRYGTDTQYF.

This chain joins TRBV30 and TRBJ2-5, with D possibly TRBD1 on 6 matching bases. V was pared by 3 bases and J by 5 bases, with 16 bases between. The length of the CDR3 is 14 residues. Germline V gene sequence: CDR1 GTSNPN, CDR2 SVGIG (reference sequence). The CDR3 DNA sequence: TGTGCCTGGAGGCGAACAGGGATCGCGGAGACCCAGTACTTC. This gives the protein CAWRRTGIAETQYF.

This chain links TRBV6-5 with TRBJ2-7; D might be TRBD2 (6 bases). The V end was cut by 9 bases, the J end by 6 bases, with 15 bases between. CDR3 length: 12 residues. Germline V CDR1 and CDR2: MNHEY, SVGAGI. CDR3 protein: CASQRRGGEQYF. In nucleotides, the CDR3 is TGTGCCAGTCAGAGACGGGGAGGCGAGCAGTACTTC.

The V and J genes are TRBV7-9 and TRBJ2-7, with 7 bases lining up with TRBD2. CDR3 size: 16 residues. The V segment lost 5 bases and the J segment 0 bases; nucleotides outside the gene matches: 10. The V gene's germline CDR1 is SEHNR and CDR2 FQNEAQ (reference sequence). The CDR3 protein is CASSPYRRELSYEQYF. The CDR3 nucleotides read TGTGCCAGCAGCCCCTACCGGCGGGAGCTCTCCTACGAGCAGTACTTC.

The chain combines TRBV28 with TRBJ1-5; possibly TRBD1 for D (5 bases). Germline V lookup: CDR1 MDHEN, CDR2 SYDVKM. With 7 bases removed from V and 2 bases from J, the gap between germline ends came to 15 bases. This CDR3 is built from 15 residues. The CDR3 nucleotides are TGTGCCAGCACCATTCCGGGACTTCGCAATCAGCCCCAGCATTTT. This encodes CASTIPGLRNQPQHF.

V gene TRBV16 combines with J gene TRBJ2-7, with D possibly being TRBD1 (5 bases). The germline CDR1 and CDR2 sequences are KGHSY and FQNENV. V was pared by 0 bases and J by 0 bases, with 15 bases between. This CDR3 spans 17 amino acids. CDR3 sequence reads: CASSQSGQGPISYEQYF. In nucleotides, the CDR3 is TGTGCCAGCAGCCAATCAGGGCAGGGTCCTATCTCCTACGAGCAGTACTTC.

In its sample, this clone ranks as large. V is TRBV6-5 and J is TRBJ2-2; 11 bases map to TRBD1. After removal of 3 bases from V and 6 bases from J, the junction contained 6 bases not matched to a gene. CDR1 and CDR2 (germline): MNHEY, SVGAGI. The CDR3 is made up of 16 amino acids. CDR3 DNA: TGTGCCAGCAGTTATTCCGGGACAGGGGGTCCCGGGGAGCTGTTTTTT. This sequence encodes CASSYSGTGGPGELFF.

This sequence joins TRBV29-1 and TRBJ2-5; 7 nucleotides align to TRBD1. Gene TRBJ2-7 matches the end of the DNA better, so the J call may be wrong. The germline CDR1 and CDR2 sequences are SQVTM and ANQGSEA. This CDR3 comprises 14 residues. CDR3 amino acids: CSVVSRTGNYEQYF. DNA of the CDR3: TGCAGCGTTGTTTCCCGGACAGGAAACTACGAGCAGTACTTC.

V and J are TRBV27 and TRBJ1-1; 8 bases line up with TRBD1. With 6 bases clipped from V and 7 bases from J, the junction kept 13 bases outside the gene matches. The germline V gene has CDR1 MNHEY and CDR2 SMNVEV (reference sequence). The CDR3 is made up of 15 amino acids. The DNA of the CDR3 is TGTGCCAGCAGGCCAAGACAGGGGCCGGCGAGTGAAGCTTTCTTT. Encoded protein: CASRPRQGPASEAFF.

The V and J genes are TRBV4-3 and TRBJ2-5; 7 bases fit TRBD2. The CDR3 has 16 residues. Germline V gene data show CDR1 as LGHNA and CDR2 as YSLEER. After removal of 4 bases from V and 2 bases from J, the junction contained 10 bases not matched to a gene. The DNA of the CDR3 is TGCGCCAGCAGCCCTGGGCCCTCGCGGGAGCAAGAGACCCAGTACTTC. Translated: CASSPGPSREQETQYF.

The CDR3 protein is CASSPGVSNQPQHF. DNA for the CDR3: TGTGCCAGCAGCCCAGGTGTGAGCAATCAGCCCCAGCATTTT. This rearrangement joins TRBV7-2 to TRBJ1-5, with unresolved D. Germline values: CDR1 SGHTA, CDR2 FQGNSA. The CDR3 runs 14 residues. V dropped 5 bases and J dropped 1 base, with 9 bases sitting between them.

CDR3 in amino acids: CASSLEGGYGYTF. CDR3 nucleotides: TGTGCCAGCAGCTTGGAGGGAGGCTATGGCTACACCTTC. The chain joins TRBV5-5 to TRBJ1-2; D call uncertain. Per the germline V gene, CDR1 is SGHKS and CDR2 is YYEKEE (reference sequence). CDR3 length equals 13 residues. Trimming cost V 0 bases and J 4 bases, with 7 bases left between them.

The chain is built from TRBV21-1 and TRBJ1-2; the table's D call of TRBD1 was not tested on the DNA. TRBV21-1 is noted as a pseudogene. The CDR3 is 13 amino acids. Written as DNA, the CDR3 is TGTGCCAGCAGCAAAAACAGGGTTTGTGGCTACACCTTC. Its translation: CASSKNRVCGYTF.

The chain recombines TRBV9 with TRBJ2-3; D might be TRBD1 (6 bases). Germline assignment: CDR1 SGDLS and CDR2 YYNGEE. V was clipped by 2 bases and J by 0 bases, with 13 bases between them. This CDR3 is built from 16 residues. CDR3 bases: TGTGCCAGCAGCGTGATAGGACAGCATAGCACAGATACGCAGTATTTT. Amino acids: CASSVIGQHSTDTQYF.

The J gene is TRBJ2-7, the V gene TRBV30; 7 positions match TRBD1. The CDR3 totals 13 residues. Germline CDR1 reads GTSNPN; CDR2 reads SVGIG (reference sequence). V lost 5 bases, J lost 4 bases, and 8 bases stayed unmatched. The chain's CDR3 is CAWGTDHSYEQYF. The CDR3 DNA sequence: TGTGCCTGGGGGACAGATCACAGTTACGAGCAGTACTTC.